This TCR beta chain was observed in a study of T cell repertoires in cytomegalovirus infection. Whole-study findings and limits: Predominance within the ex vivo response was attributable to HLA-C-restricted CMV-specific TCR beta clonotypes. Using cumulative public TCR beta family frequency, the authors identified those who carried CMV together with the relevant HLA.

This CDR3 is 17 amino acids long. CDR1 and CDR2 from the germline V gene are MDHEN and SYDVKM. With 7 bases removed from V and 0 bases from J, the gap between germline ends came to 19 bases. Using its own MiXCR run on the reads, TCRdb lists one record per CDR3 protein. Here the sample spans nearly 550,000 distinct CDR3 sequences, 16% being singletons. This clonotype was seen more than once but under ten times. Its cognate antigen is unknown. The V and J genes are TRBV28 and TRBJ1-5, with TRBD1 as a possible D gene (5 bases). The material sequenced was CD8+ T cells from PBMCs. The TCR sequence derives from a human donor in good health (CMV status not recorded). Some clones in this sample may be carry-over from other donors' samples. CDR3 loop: CASTQGTLIYSNQPQHF. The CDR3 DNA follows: TGTGCCAGCACCCAGGGAACATTGATCTATAGCAATCAGCCCCAGCATTTT.